These T cell receptor beta chains were read from a single sample in a study of shared clonotypes between healthy human individuals. Measured with immunoSEQ multiplex PCR; TCRdb has only the in-frame clones, and not every one. The sample yields about 2.4 million clones, 93% seen once. The sample was naive CD4+ T cells from PBMCs. These receptors all stem from a man younger than 30 in good health. Some clones in this sample may be carry-over from other donors' samples. CDR3s include the opening cysteine and the closing phenylalanine or tryptophan. The D gene is left open where the match is weak. The size field is filled for only some rows; it gives once, few, many or a size class.

TRBJ2-7,-,TRBV10-3,once,TGTGCCATCAGTCTACAAGGGACTTTTGATGAGCAGTACTTC,CAISLQGTFDEQYF
TRBJ1-4,-,TRBV28,-,TGTGCCAGCTATAGGGGTTGGTCCTCGCCTAATGAAAAACTGTTTTTT,CASYRGWSSPNEKLFF
TRBJ2-5,TRBD2,TRBV4-1,-,TGCGCCAGCAGCCAAGGCAGGGCTAGCGGGAGGGAGACCCAGTACTTC,CASSQGRASGRETQYF
TRBJ2-7,TRBD1,TRBV27,few,TGTGCCAGCAGGGGGACAGGCCGCCACGAGCAGTACTTC,CASRGTGRHEQYF
TRBJ1-4,-,TRBV5-1,-,TGCGCCAGCAGTTCAGCCGGGACTGCAACTAATGAAAAACTGTTTTTT,CASSSAGTATNEKLFF
TRBJ2-3,TRBD2,TRBV9,-,TGTGCCAGCAGCGTAGGAGAGGGGACTAGCGGGATTCTTAGCACAGATACGCAGTATTTT,CASSVGEGTSGILSTDTQYF
TRBJ1-1,TRBD1,TRBV7-9,few,TGTGCCAGCAGCTTACCGGCAGGGGGTATTTGGACTGAAGCTTTCTTT,CASSLPAGGIWTEAFF
TRBJ1-2,-,TRBV28,-,TGTGCCAGCAGTCTAGGAACCGGGACCATCTATGGCTACACCTTC,CASSLGTGTIYGYTF
TRBJ2-1,TRBD2,TRBV5-1,-,TGCGCCAGCAGCTTGCATGTTAGCGGGAGGTATGAGCAGTTCTTC,CASSLHVSGRYEQFF
TRBJ2-3,-,TRBV7-3,-,TGTGCCAGCAGCTTACTGGTGGGGGGCGCAGATACGCAGTATTTT,CASSLLVGGADTQYF
TRBJ1-3,TRBD1,TRBV7-2,-,TGTGCCAGCAGCCAAACAGGGGCTGGAAACACCATATATTTT,CASSQTGAGNTIYF
TRBJ1-1,TRBD1,TRBV12-5,-,TGTGCTAGTGGTTTGGTATTGAGGCGGGACAGTAATTTCATGAACACTGAAGCTTTCTTT,CASGLVLRRDSNFMNTEAFF
TRBJ2-1,TRBD2,TRBV5-1,-,TGCGCCAGCAGGGCATGGCAGGGTCAGCGGGAGGATTACAATGAGCAGTTCTTC,CASRAWQGQREDYNEQFF
TRBJ1-1,TRBD1,TRBV5-1,-,TGCGCCAGCAGCTACCCAACCGGGACAGCAAACACTGAAGCTTTCTTT,CASSYPTGTANTEAFF
TRBJ1-1,-,TRBV5-1,-,TGCGCCAGCAGCTTCGGGTCAGGGAACACTGAAGCTTTCTTT,CASSFGSGNTEAFF
TRBJ2-6,-,TRBV28,-,TGTGCCAGCAGTGAGGTGAGCTCTGGGGCCAACGTCCTGACTTTC,CASSEVSSGANVLTF
TRBJ1-5,-,TRBV6-5,-,TGTGCCAGCAGTTACTCACGTCAGCCCCAGCATTTT,CASSYSRQPQHF
TRBJ2-7,-,TRBV15,-,TGTGCCACCAGCAGTTCGCAACAGGTCGACGAGCAGTACTTC,CATSSSQQVDEQYF
TRBJ2-4,-,TRBV10-2,-,TGCGCCAGCAGTGAAGGTCCGGGGGTGGGAGCCAAAAACATTCAGTACTTC,CASSEGPGVGAKNIQYF
TRBJ2-1,-,TRBV28,-,TGTGCCAGCAGTTCCGCGCAGGCATACAATGAGCAGTTCTTC,CASSSAQAYNEQFF
TRBJ2-7,-,TRBV5-4,-,TGTGCCAGCAGCAAAGGAGGGGGCTCCTACGAGCAGTACTTC,CASSKGGGSYEQYF
TRBJ1-2,-,TRBV30,-,TGTGCCTGGAGTAGCAGAACATTCTATGGCTACACCTTC,CAWSSRTFYGYTF
TRBJ2-3,-,TRBV7-7,-,TGTGCCAGCAGCTTAGCGCGAGGCGATACGCAGTATTTT,CASSLARGDTQYF
TRBJ2-2,TRBD1,TRBV18,once,TGTGCCAGCTCATCACAGGGGGCGCGAAACACCGGGGAGCTGTTTTTT,CASSSQGARNTGELFF
TRBJ1-1,-,TRBV27,-,TGTGCCAGCAAGAGGGTACAGAACACTGAAGCTTTCTTT,CASKRVQNTEAFF
TRBJ2-1,TRBD1,TRBV18,-,TGTGCCAGCTCACCGGGGACAGGGGACTACGAGCAGTTCTTC,CASSPGTGDYEQFF
TRBJ1-5,-,TRBV10-3,-,TGTGCCATCAGTGAGGGTCACAATCAGCCCCAGCATTTT,CAISEGHNQPQHF
TRBJ2-1,-,TRBV27,-,TGTGCCAGCAGTTACATCAATGAGCAGTTCTTC,CASSYINEQFF
TRBJ1-6,-,TRBV30,-,TGTGCCTGGAGTCCCCCGGGGGGGAGTAATTCACCCCTCCACTTT,CAWSPPGGSNSPLHF
TRBJ2-7,-,TRBV27,-,TGTGCCAGCAGCTCAAGGGGTGGCGTCGGCTCCTACGAGCAGTACTTC,CASSSRGGVGSYEQYF
TRBJ2-2,-,TRBV7-2,-,TGTGCCAGCAGTCCAAACCGGGGAACCGGGGAGCTGTTTTTT,CASSPNRGTGELFF
TRBJ2-6,TRBD1,TRBV5-1,-,TGCGCCAGCAGCTTGGACAGGGGAACTGGGGCCAACGTCCTGACTTTC,CASSLDRGTGANVLTF
TRBJ1-1,-,TRBV19,-,TGTGCCAGTACCCCGGGGGACATGAACACTGAAGCTTTCTTT,CASTPGDMNTEAFF
TRBJ2-7,TRBD1,TRBV5-1,-,TGCGCCAGCAGCCCTCAGGGGGTTTCCTACGAGCAGTACTTC,CASSPQGVSYEQYF
TRBJ2-1,-,TRBV6-5,once,TGTGCCAGCAGTTACCGTGGCGAGAACCATGAGCAGTTCTTC,CASSYRGENHEQFF
TRBJ2-1,TRBD1,TRBV18,-,TGTGCCAGCTCACCGCGGCGGGACAGGGGCAATGAGCAGTTCTTC,CASSPRRDRGNEQFF
TRBJ2-3,TRBD1,TRBV6-1,-,TGTGCCAGCAGCGACCAGGGGGCGAGCACAGATACGCAGTATTTT,CASSDQGASTDTQYF
TRBJ2-2,-,TRBV19,few,TGTGCCAGCCATCAGGGGGGAACCACCGGGGAGCTGTTTTTT,CASHQGGTTGELFF
TRBJ2-7,TRBD1,TRBV2,once,TGTGCCAGCAGTATTACTACCGGGACAGGAACCTACGAGCAGTACTTC,CASSITTGTGTYEQYF
TRBJ2-1,-,TRBV6-5,-,TGTGCCAGCAGTTACTCGGGGCGATCCTACAATGAGCAGTTCTTC,CASSYSGRSYNEQFF
TRBJ2-7,TRBD2,TRBV7-3,once,TGTGCCAGCAGCTTAAGTGGGAGGGGCAAAAAGAACTACGAGCAGTACTTC,CASSLSGRGKKNYEQYF
TRBJ1-2,TRBD1,TRBV28,-,TGTGCCAACCGGCGTACAGGGGGCGACGGCTACACCTTC,CANRRTGGDGYTF
TRBJ2-2,-,TRBV10-1,once,TGCGCCAGCAGTGAGGCAGGATACACCGGGGAGCTGTTTTTT,CASSEAGYTGELFF
TRBJ2-1,TRBD2,TRBV6-5,-,TGTGCCAGCAGTACCCGGACTAGCGGGAAATATGAGCAGTTCTTC,CASSTRTSGKYEQFF
TRBJ2-3,-,TRBV5-4,-,TGTGCCAGCAAACCACCTTTCACAGATACGCAGTATTTT,CASKPPFTDTQYF
TRBJ2-7,-,TRBV28,-,TGTGCCTGCTCCCGGGACACTCTCTACGAGCAGTACTTC,CACSRDTLYEQYF
TRBJ1-5,-,TRBV10-3,-,TGTGCCATCAGGGATCACGGGGCGGATCAGCCCCAGCATTTT,CAIRDHGADQPQHF
TRBJ2-5,TRBD1,TRBV28,-,TGTGCCAGCAGTCCAACAGGGGGCACGAAGACCCAGTACTTC,CASSPTGGTKTQYF
TRBJ1-2,-,TRBV28,-,TGTGCCAGCAGTTTAATCGGCGGTTTTGGCTACACCTTC,CASSLIGGFGYTF
TRBJ2-4,-,TRBV27,-,TGTGCCAGCAGTCTTCCCGGACAGCTAAACATTCAGTACTTC,CASSLPGQLNIQYF
TRBJ1-3,-,TRBV28,-,TGTGCCAGCAGTGCACACCTTCTCGTCCCTGGAAACACCATATATTTT,CASSAHLLVPGNTIYF
TRBJ2-1,TRBD2,TRBV4-2,-,TGTGCCAGCAGCTCTAGCGGGGGAGGTGGAAATGAGCAGTTCTTC,CASSSSGGGGNEQFF
TRBJ1-2,TRBD1,TRBV7-9,-,TGTGCCAGCAGCCCCCGGACAGGCATCTATGGCTACACCTTC,CASSPRTGIYGYTF
TRBJ2-1,-,TRBV7-2,once,TGTGCCAGCGGGGGGCGGGAGTGGTCCAATGAGCAGTTCTTC,CASGGREWSNEQFF
TRBJ2-7,-,TRBV28,-,TGTGCCAGCAGATTTTGGGGGACCGGAGTAGTAGGGGACTACGAGCAGTACTTC,CASRFWGTGVVGDYEQYF